The 29 T cell receptor beta chains below were found in one sample sequenced in a study of T cells in localized non-small cell lung cancer. TCRdb keeps only in-frame clones here, not all; method: immunoSEQ multiplex PCR. The sample records around 2,800 clones, more than 20% being singletons. The sample in question was lung tumor tissue, obtained before any cancer treatment. The receptors here all came from a woman aged 40 to 75 with stage I lung adenocarcinoma.

This clone was counted between two and nine times. The junction departs from the called germline gene at one end, perhaps through a read error. This sequence joins TRBV6-8 and TRBJ1-2; 7 bases are a match to TRBD1. Germline-derived CDR1 and CDR2 are MNHGY and SAAAGT. This CDR3 spans 13 amino acids. Written as DNA, the CDR3 is TGTGCCAGCAGTTCCATGACAGGGACTTTCTCCCACTTC. Translating it yields CASSSMTGTFSHF.

In this sample, this clone turned up a few times. The gene calls are TRBV11-3 and TRBJ2-3; 13 bases agree with TRBD2. The CDR3 sequence is 16 residues long. V shed 5 bases, J shed 4 bases, and the junction held 6 bases outside the gene matches. CDR1 and CDR2 from the germline V gene are SGHNT and YENEEA. The CDR3 region has the DNA TGTGCCAGCAGCGGAGGGACTAGCGGGAAACCAGATACGCAGTATTTT. Translating it yields CASSGGTSGKPDTQYF.

The rearrangement links TRBV6-8 to TRBJ1-4; D is uncertain. The germline V gene has CDR1 MNHGY and CDR2 SAAAGT. This CDR3 comprises 13 residues. Trimming cost V 6 bases and J 3 bases, with 8 bases left between them. CDR3 amino acids: CASRPGSNEKLFF. As DNA, the CDR3 is TGTGCCAGCAGGCCGGGATCTAATGAAAAACTGTTTTTT.

By proportion, this clone is medium-sized. V gene TRBV11-3 combines with J gene TRBJ1-5; D gene ambiguous. The V gene lost 3 bases and the J gene lost 6 bases, with 15 bases spanning the gap. The germline CDR1 and CDR2 sequences are SGHNT and YENEEA. The CDR3 runs 15 residues. As DNA, the CDR3 is TGTGCCAGCAGCTTTGGTGTTGGGGTCGGTCAGCCCCAGCATTTT. Its translation is CASSFGVGVGQPQHF.

The genes are TRBV1 and TRBJ2-3; TRBD2 is taken as the D call from the table, unchecked against the DNA. TRBV1 is designated a pseudogene. CDR3 size: 13 residues. The CDR3 here is CASSFSSTDTQYF. As DNA, the CDR3 is TGCGCCAGCAGCTTTTCTAGCACAGATACGCAGTATTTT.

V gene TRBV29-1 combines with J gene TRBJ2-7, with D maybe TRBD2 (6 bases). CDR3 length: 13 amino acids. V dropped 4 bases and J dropped 5 bases, with 15 bases sitting between them. Germline values: CDR1 SQVTM, CDR2 ANQGSEA. CDR3 region: CSVARDAANEQYF. The CDR3 DNA follows: TGCAGCGTTGCGCGGGACGCCGCCAACGAGCAGTACTTC.

V usage is TRBV18 and J usage is TRBJ2-2, with 7 bases that match TRBD1. V trimming: 8 bases; J trimming: 5 bases; junction bases outside the gene matches: 8. Germline V CDR1 and CDR2: KGHSH, LQKENI. This CDR3 spans 14 amino acids. Here the CDR3 reads CASEQGQGTGELFF. DNA of the CDR3: TGTGCCAGCGAACAGGGGCAGGGAACCGGGGAGCTGTTTTTT.

The chain is built from TRBV11-3 and TRBJ2-1; 9 nucleotides line up with TRBD2. The CDR3 is made up of 17 amino acids. CDR1 and CDR2 (germline): SGHNT, YENEEA. Trimming removed 2 bases from V and 4 bases from J; junction bases left unmatched: 9. In DNA, the CDR3 is TGTGCCAGCAGCTTATTTGCGGGAGGGCTCGTATACAATGAGCAGTTCTTC. Protein product: CASSLFAGGLVYNEQFF.

This clone is medium-sized (0.01 to 0.1%) in the sample. The chain uses TRBV11-3 and TRBJ2-3; 12 bases line up with TRBD2. There are 17 residues in the CDR3. V lost 2 bases to trimming and J lost 6 bases; unmatched junction nucleotides: 9. CDR1 SGHNT and CDR2 YENEEA come from the germline V gene. As DNA, the CDR3 is TGTGCCAGCAGCTTATCCCGACTAGCGGGAGTCGTGGATACGCAGTATTTT. It translates to CASSLSRLAGVVDTQYF.

V gene TRBV6-8 combines with J gene TRBJ1-3; a weak D match, TRBD1 (6 bases). The CDR3 loop spans 13 amino acids. Germline lookup yields CDR1 MNHGY and CDR2 SAAAGT. The V and J ends lost 7 bases and 7 bases respectively, with 14 bases between them. This CDR3 reads CASISQGRNTIYF. CDR3 bases: TGTGCCAGCATTTCCCAGGGGCGTAACACCATATATTTT.

This clone was seen only a few times. The chain employs TRBV6-8 and TRBJ1-2; 10 nucleotides align to TRBD1. The CDR3 runs to 13 residues. Per the germline V gene, CDR1 is MNHGY and CDR2 is SAAAGT. The V gene end was trimmed by 5 bases and the J gene end by 8 bases; junction bases not matched to a gene: 5. The CDR3 DNA is TGTGCCAGCAGTCGAAGGGACAGGGGAGGCTACACCTTC. This gives the protein CASSRRDRGGYTF.

J is TRBJ2-7 and V is TRBV18; the match to TRBD1 covers 12 bases. The germline gives CDR1 KGHSH, CDR2 LQKENI. V was pared by 2 bases and J by 7 bases, with 6 bases of the junction left unmatched. The CDR3 runs to 15 residues. CDR3 DNA sequence: TGTGCCAGCTCACCATCGGGACAGGGGGCAAATGAGCAGTACTTC. The encoded protein is CASSPSGQGANEQYF.

This clone was observed a handful of times. The genes are TRBV11-3 and TRBJ2-6; tentatively, D is TRBD1 or TRBD2 (5 bases each). V was pared by 5 bases and J by 0 bases, with 8 bases between. The germline V gene encodes CDR1 SGHNT and CDR2 YENEEA. The CDR3 is 15 residues long. CDR3 loop: CASSLGVSGANVLTF. CDR3 DNA sequence: TGTGCCAGCAGCCTGGGGGTCTCTGGGGCCAACGTCCTGACTTTC.

This clone was counted only a few times. This rearrangement joins TRBV6-8 to TRBJ1-2, with 7 bases fitting TRBD1. CDR1 is MNHGY, CDR2 SAAAGT, per germline. The CDR3 is 17 residues long. The V and J ends lost 7 bases and 8 bases, in that order; junction bases with no gene match: 22. The CDR3 here is CASTNQGVRGLDMGYTF. In nucleotides, the CDR3 is TGTGCCAGCACCAACCAGGGGGTGAGGGGGCTGGATATGGGCTACACCTTC.

The V and J genes are TRBV18 and TRBJ1-6, with D maybe TRBD1 (5 bases). The CDR3 loop spans 14 amino acids. V gave up 5 bases and J gave up 7 bases, with 12 bases separating them. Germline V gives CDR1 KGHSH, CDR2 LQKENI. CDR3 in amino acids: CASSGDVGNSPLHF. The CDR3 nucleotides read TGTGCCAGCTCAGGGGACGTAGGAAATTCACCCCTCCACTTT.

The J gene is TRBJ2-7, the V gene TRBV11-3; 8 positions agree with TRBD2. V shed 5 bases, J shed 7 bases, and the junction held 16 bases outside the gene matches. From germline, CDR1 is SGHNT and CDR2 YENEEA. The CDR3 runs to 16 residues. The CDR3 is CASSPREGLTLGEQYF. CDR3 sequence (DNA): TGTGCCAGCAGCCCTCGGGAGGGGCTAACATTGGGGGAGCAGTACTTC.

The chain uses TRBV10-2 and TRBJ2-1; 8 positions agree with TRBD2. V trimming: 3 bases; J trimming: 4 bases; junction bases outside the gene matches: 8. The germline V gene encodes CDR1 WSHSY and CDR2 SAAADI. The CDR3 is made up of 16 amino acids. The CDR3 region is CASSEMVLAEYNEQFF. CDR3 nucleotide sequence: TGCGCCAGCAGTGAAATGGTACTAGCGGAATACAATGAGCAGTTCTTC.

This clone was seen a few times. The junction departs from the called germline gene at one end, perhaps through a read error. The J gene is TRBJ2-3, the V gene TRBV10-3; the D call may be TRBD1 or TRBD2 (5 bases each). This CDR3 spans 14 amino acids. In germline, CDR1 is ENHRY, CDR2 SYGVKD. CDR3 DNA sequence: TGTGCCAGCAGTGAGGGGTGGGCCACAGATACGCAGTATTTT. Protein: CASSEGWATDTQYF.

The chain employs TRBV30 and TRBJ1-4, with TRBD1 as a possible D gene (5 bases). In germline, CDR1 is GTSNPN, CDR2 SVGIG (reference sequence). CDR3 length: 15 amino acids. V gave up 2 bases and J gave up 6 bases, with 16 bases separating them. The CDR3 region has the DNA TGTGCCTGGAGTCGGGGGGTCAACGGGGATGAAAAACTGTTTTTT. It translates to CAWSRGVNGDEKLFF.

The rearrangement uses TRBV28 and TRBJ1-2; no definite D call. V was cut by 6 bases and J by 1 base, with 12 bases left in between. The CDR3 has 14 amino acids. Germline V CDR1 and CDR2: MDHEN, SYDVKM. CDR3 in amino acids: CASSELRSNYGYTF. DNA of the CDR3: TGTGCCAGCAGCGAGCTCAGGAGTAACTATGGCTACACCTTC.

This rearrangement joins TRBV6-8 to TRBJ1-2, with D possibly matching TRBD1 (6 bases). Germline loops: CDR1 MNHGY, CDR2 SAAAGT. V lost 7 bases and J lost 4, with 13 bases in between. This CDR3 spans 13 amino acids. The CDR3 spells CASNLGDTYGYTF. The CDR3 nucleotides read TGTGCCAGCAATCTCGGGGACACCTATGGCTACACCTTC.

This clone was recorded a few times. This chain connects TRBV6-8 to TRBJ2-7; D uncertain. Germline V gene sequence: CDR1 MNHGY, CDR2 SAAAGT. CDR3 length: 15 amino acids. V was clipped by 0 bases and J by 0 bases, with 9 bases between them. The CDR3 is CASSYSTGPSYEQYF. In DNA form, the CDR3 reads TGTGCCAGCAGTTACTCGACCGGGCCCTCCTACGAGCAGTACTTC.

This chain links TRBV6-8 with TRBJ1-2; the D gene is possibly TRBD1 (5 bases). Germline V lookup: CDR1 MNHGY, CDR2 SAAAGT. The V and J ends lost 10 bases and 2 bases respectively, with 17 bases between them. This CDR3 comprises 14 residues. In DNA, the CDR3 is TGTGCCACCACCCCAGGGACTTCCAACTATGGCTACACCTTC. Translating it yields CATTPGTSNYGYTF.

This clone was counted a few times. V usage is TRBV11-3 and J usage is TRBJ2-7, with 11 nucleotides matching TRBD2. The ends lost 4 bases at V and 6 bases at J; junction bases unmatched: 17. Per the germline V gene, CDR1 is SGHNT and CDR2 is YENEEA. The CDR3 runs to 18 residues. CDR3 region: CASSSQAGLAVLSVEQYF. CDR3 DNA sequence: TGTGCCAGCAGCTCCCAGGCGGGACTAGCGGTGCTTTCGGTCGAGCAGTACTTC. The entire variable domain, with the rest obtained from reference TRBV11-3 and TRBJ2-7, is as follows: EAGVVQSPRYKIIEKKQPVAFWCNPISGHNTLYWYLQNLGQGPELLIRYENEEAVDDSQLPKDRFSAERLKGVDSTLKIQPAELGDSAVYLCASSSQAGLAVLSVEQYFGPGTRLTVT.

CDR3: CAGGGSSGNTIYF. Written as DNA, the CDR3 is TGTGCCGGAGGGGGGAGCTCTGGAAACACCATATATTTT. The V call is TRBV19, the J call TRBJ1-3, with a weak D call TRBD1 (6 bases). CDR3 length: 13 residues. The germline V and J ends were trimmed by 11 bases and 0 bases, with 11 bases remaining between them. Germline CDR1 reads LNHDA; CDR2 reads SQIVND (reference sequence). Filled out from reference TRBV19 and TRBJ1-3, the complete variable domain reads DGGITQSPKYLFRKEGQNVTLSCEQNLNHDAMYWYRQDPGQGLRLIYYSQIVNDFQKGDIAEGYSVSREKKESFPLTVTSAQKNPTAFYLCAGGGSSGNTIYFGEGSWLTVV.

The rearrangement uses TRBV6-8 and TRBJ2-1; possible D gene TRBD2, 6 bases. The germline V gene encodes CDR1 MNHGY and CDR2 SAAAGT. CDR3 size: 16 residues. Trimming removed 5 bases from V and 5 bases from J, with 19 bases in between. The CDR3 here is CASSALTRGAHNEQFF. The DNA of the CDR3 is TGTGCCAGCAGTGCATTGACGCGCGGGGCCCACAATGAGCAGTTCTTC.

Details on this clone: At one end the junction does not follow the germline gene, possibly because of a read error. The chain carries TRBV28 and TRBJ1-1; a weak D match, TRBD1 (6 bases). The length of the CDR3 is 15 residues. Germline V gives CDR1 MDHEN, CDR2 SYDVKM. The CDR3 here is CVSSLSYGGRTEAFF. The DNA for the CDR3 is TGTGTCAGCAGTTTGTCATATGGGGGGCGTACTGAAGCTTTCTTT.

By frequency in the sample, this clone is large (0.1 to 1%). The rearrangement joins TRBV19 to TRBJ1-1; D call uncertain. This CDR3 is 12 amino acids long. The V end lost 3 bases, the J end lost 5 bases, and 7 bases lay between the germline ends. The V gene's germline CDR1 is LNHDA and CDR2 SQIVND (reference sequence). CDR3 loop: CASSMGRTEAFF. For the CDR3, the DNA is TGTGCCAGTAGTATGGGTCGGACTGAAGCTTTCTTT. Looking up the rest from reference TRBV19 and TRBJ1-1 gives the full variable domain: DGGITQSPKYLFRKEGQNVTLSCEQNLNHDAMYWYRQDPGQGLRLIYYSQIVNDFQKGDIAEGYSVSREKKESFPLTVTSAQKNPTAFYLCASSMGRTEAFFGQGTRLTVV.

Judged by abundance, this clone is medium-sized (0.01 to 0.1%). This chain links TRBV11-3 with TRBJ2-3; TRBD2 matches at 13 bases. J lost 1 base, V lost 5 bases, and 6 bases had no gene match. CDR3 length: 17 amino acids. From germline, CDR1 is SGHNT and CDR2 YENEEA. The CDR3 is CASSLGTSGIGTDTQYF. DNA for the CDR3: TGTGCCAGCAGCCTAGGGACTAGCGGGATAGGCACAGATACGCAGTATTTT. The complete variable domain, with remaining parts taken from reference TRBV11-3 and TRBJ2-3, reads EAGVVQSPRYKIIEKKQPVAFWCNPISGHNTLYWYLQNLGQGPELLIRYENEEAVDDSQLPKDRFSAERLKGVDSTLKIQPAELGDSAVYLCASSLGTSGIGTDTQYFGPGTRLTVL.